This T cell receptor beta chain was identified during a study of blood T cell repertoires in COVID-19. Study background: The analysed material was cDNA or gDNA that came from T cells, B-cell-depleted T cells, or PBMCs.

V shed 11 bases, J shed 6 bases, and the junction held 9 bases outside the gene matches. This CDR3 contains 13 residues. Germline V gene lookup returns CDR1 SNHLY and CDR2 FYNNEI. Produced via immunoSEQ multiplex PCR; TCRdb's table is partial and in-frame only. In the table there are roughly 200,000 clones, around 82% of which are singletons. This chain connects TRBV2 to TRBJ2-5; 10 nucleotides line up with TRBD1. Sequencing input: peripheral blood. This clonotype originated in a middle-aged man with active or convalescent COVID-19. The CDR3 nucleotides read TGTGCCGGGGGAACGGGACAGGGGAAGACCCAGTACTTC. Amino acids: CAGGTGQGKTQYF.